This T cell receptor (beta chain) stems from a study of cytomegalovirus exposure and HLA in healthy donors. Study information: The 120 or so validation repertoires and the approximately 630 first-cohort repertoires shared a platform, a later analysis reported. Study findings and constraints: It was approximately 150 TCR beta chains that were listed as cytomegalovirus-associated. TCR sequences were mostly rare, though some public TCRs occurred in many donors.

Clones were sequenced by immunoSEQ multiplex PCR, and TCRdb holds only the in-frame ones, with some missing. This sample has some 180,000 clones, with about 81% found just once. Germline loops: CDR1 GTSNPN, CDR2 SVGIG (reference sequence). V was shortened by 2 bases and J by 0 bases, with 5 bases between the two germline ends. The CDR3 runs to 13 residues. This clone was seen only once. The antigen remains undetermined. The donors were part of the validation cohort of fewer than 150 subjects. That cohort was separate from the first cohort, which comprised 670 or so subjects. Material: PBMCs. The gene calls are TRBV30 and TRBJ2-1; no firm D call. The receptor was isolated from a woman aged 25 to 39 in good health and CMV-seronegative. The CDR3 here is CAWSRDSYNEQFF. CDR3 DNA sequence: TGTGCCTGGAGTCGAGACTCCTACAATGAGCAGTTCTTC.